This TCR beta chain was identified during a study of cytomegalovirus exposure and HLA in healthy donors. From germline, CDR1 is SEHNR and CDR2 FQNEAQ (reference sequence). The CDR3 extends over 12 amino acids. J lost 4 bases, V lost 6 bases, and 2 bases had no gene match. The PCR employed 60 Vbeta primers together with 13 Jbeta primers. Clones were sequenced by immunoSEQ multiplex PCR, and TCRdb holds only the in-frame ones, with some missing. The sample holds about 67,000 clones, 68% seen once. Material for sequencing was PBMCs. The chain employs TRBV7-9 and TRBJ2-5; 7 bases align to TRBD2. This TCR derives from a woman aged 25-40 years in good health and CMV-seronegative. In DNA, the CDR3 is TGTGCCAGCAGGTCGGGGGGAGAGACCCAGTACTTC. Protein sequence: CASRSGGETQYF.